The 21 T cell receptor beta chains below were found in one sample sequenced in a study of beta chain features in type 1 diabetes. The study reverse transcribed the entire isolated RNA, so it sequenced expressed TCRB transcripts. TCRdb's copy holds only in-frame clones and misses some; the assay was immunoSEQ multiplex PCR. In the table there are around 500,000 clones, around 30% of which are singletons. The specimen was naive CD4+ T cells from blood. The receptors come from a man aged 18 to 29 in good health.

CDR3 sequence: CSVAGTEGRYGYTF. DNA of the CDR3: TGCAGCGTGGCCGGGACCGAGGGAAGGTATGGCTACACCTTC. The rearrangement joins TRBV29-1 to TRBJ1-2; a possible D gene is TRBD1 (5 bases). CDR3 size: 14 residues. CDR1 SQVTM and CDR2 ANQGSEA come from the germline V gene. Between the trimmed V and J ends, which lost 6 bases and 5 bases, there was a span of 19 bases.

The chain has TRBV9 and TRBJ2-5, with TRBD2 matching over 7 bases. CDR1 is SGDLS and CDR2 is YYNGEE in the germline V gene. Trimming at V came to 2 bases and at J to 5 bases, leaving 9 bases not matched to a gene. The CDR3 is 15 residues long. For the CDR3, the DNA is TGTGCCAGCAGCGTTTCGGGCGGGAGAAGGGAGACCCAGTACTTC. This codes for CASSVSGGRRETQYF.

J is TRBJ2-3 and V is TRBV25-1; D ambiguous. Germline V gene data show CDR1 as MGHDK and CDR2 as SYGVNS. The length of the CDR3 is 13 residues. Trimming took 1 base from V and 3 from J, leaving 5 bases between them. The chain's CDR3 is CASSELETDTQYF. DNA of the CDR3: TGTGCCAGCAGTGAATTAGAGACAGATACGCAGTATTTT.

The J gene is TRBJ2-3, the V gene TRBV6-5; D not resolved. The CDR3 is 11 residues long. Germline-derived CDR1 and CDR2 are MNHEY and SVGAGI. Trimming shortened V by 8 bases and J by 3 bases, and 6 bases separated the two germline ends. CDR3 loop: CASAGTDTQYF. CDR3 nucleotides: TGTGCCAGCGCTGGGACAGATACGCAGTATTTT.

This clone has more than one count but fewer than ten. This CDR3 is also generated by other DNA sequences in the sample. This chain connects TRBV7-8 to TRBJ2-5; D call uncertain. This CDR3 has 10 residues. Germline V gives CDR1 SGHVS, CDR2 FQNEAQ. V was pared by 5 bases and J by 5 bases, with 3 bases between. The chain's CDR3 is CASSQETQYF. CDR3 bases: TGTGCCAGCAGCCAGGAGACCCAGTACTTC.

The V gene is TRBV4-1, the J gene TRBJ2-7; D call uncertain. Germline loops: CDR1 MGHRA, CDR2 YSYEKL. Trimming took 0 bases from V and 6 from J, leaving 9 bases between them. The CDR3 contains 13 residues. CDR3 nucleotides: TGCGCCAGCAGCCAAGAGAACTACTCCGAGCAGTACTTC. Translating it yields CASSQENYSEQYF.

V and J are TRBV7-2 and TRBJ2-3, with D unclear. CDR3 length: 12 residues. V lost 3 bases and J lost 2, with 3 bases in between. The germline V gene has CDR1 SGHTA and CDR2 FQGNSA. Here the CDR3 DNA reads TGTGCCAGCAGCTTCTACACAGATACGCAGTATTTT. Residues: CASSFYTDTQYF.

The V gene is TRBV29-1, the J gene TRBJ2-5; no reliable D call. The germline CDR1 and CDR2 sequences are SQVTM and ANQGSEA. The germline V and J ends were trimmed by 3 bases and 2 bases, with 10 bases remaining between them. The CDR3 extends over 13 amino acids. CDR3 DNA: TGCAGCGTTGAGGTTAGGGAACAAGAGACCCAGTACTTC. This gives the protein CSVEVREQETQYF.

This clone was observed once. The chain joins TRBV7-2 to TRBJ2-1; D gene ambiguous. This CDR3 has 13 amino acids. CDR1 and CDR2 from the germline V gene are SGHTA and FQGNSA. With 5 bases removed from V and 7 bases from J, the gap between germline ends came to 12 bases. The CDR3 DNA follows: TGTGCCAGCAGCCTTCAGATGAAAAATGAGCAGTTCTTC. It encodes CASSLQMKNEQFF.

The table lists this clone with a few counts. The DNA for the CDR3 is TGTGCCTGGAAAGTCGGATTCCGGACTTCAGATACGCAGTATTTT. Translation: CAWKVGFRTSDTQYF. The rearrangement links TRBV30 to TRBJ2-3; tentatively, D is TRBD2 (5 bases). The CDR3 sequence is 15 residues long. V was cut by 4 bases and J by 4 bases, with 18 bases left in between. Germline V CDR1 and CDR2: GTSNPN, SVGIG (reference sequence).

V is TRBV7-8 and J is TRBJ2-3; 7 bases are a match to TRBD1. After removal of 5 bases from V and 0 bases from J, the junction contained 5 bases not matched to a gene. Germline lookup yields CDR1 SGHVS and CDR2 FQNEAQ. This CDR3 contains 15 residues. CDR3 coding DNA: TGTGCCAGCAGCCGACGACAGGGCAGCACAGATACGCAGTATTTT. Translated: CASSRRQGSTDTQYF.

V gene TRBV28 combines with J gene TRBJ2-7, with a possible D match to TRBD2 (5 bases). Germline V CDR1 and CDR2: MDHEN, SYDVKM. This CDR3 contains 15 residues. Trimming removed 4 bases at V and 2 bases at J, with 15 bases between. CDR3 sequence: CASSSPSGAAYEQYF. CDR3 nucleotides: TGTGCCAGCAGTTCCCCCAGCGGAGCTGCCTACGAGCAGTACTTC.

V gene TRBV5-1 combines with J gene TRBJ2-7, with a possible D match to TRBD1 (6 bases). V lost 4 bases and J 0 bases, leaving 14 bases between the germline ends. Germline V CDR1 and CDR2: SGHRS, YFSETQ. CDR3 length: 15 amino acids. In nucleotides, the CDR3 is TGCGCCAGCAGCCCCGGGACACCGTTCTCCTACGAGCAGTACTTC. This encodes CASSPGTPFSYEQYF. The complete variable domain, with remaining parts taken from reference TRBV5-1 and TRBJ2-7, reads KAGVTQTPRYLIKTRGQQVTLSCSPISGHRSVSWYQQTPGQGLQFLFEYFSETQRNKGNFPGRFSGRQFSNSRSEMNVSTLELGDSALYLCASSPGTPFSYEQYFGPGTRLTVT.

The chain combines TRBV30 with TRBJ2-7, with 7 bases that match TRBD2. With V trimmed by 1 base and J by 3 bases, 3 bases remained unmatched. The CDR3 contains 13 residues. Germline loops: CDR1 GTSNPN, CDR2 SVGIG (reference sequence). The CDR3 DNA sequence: TGTGCCTGGAGTGGAACTAGCGACTACGAGCAGTACTTC. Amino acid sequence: CAWSGTSDYEQYF.

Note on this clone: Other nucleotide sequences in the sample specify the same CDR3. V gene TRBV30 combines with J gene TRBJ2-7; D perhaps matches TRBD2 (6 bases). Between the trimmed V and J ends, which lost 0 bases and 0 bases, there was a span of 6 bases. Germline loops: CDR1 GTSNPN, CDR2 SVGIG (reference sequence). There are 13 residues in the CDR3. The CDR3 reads CAWSVGGSYEQYF. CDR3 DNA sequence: TGTGCCTGGAGTGTCGGGGGCTCCTACGAGCAGTACTTC.

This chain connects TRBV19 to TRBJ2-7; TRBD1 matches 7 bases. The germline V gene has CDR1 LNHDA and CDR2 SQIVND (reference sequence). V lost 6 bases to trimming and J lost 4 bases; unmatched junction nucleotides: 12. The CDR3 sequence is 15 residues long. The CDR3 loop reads CASSFPGTDYYEQYF. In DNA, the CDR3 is TGTGCCAGTAGCTTTCCCGGGACAGACTATTACGAGCAGTACTTC. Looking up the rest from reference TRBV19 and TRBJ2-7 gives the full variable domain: DGGITQSPKYLFRKEGQNVTLSCEQNLNHDAMYWYRQDPGQGLRLIYYSQIVNDFQKGDIAEGYSVSREKKESFPLTVTSAQKNPTAFYLCASSFPGTDYYEQYFGPGTRLTVT.

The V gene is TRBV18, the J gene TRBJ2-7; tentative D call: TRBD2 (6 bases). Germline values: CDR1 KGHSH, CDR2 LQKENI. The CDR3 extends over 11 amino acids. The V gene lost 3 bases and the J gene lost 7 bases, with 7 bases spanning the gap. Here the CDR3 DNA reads TGTGCCAGCTCACCGGGGGGTGAGCAGTACTTC. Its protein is CASSPGGEQYF.

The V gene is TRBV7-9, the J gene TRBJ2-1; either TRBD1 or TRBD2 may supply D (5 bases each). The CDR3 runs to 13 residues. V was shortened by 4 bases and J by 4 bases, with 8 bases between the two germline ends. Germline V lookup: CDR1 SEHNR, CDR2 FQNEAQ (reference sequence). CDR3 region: CASSSWGYNEQFF. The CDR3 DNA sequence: TGTGCCAGCAGCTCCTGGGGGTACAATGAGCAGTTCTTC.

CDR3 amino acids: CASSHGLAGATGELFF. DNA for the CDR3: TGCGCCAGCAGCCACGGACTAGCGGGAGCTACCGGGGAGCTGTTTTTT. The chain combines TRBV4-3 with TRBJ2-2, with 13 bases lining up with TRBD2. This CDR3 region has 16 residues. The V gene end was trimmed by 3 bases and the J gene end by 5 bases; junction bases not matched to a gene: 3. Per germline, CDR1 LGHNA and CDR2 YSLEER.

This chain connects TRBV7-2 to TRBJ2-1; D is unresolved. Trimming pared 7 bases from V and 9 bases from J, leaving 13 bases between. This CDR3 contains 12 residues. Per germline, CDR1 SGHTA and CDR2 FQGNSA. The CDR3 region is CASTLTRVEQFF. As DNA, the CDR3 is TGTGCCAGCACCCTTACCCGGGTTGAGCAGTTCTTC. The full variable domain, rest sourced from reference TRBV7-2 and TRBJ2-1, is GAGVSQSPSNKVTEKGKDVELRCDPISGHTALYWYRQSLGQGLEFLIYFQGNSAPDKSGLPSDRFSAERTGGSVSTLTIQRTQQEDSAVYLCASTLTRVEQFFGPGTRLTVL.

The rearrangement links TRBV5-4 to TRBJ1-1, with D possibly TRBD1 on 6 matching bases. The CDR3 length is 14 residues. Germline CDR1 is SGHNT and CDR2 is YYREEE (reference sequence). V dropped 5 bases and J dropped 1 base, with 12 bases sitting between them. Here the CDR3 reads CASSRTAENTEAFF. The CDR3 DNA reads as TGTGCCAGCAGTCGGACAGCAGAGAACACTGAAGCTTTCTTT. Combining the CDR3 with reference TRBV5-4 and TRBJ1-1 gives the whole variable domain ETGVTQSPTHLIKTRGQQVTLRCSSQSGHNTVSWYQQALGQGPQFIFQYYREEENGRGNFPPRFSGLQFPNYSSELNVNALELDDSALYLCASSRTAENTEAFFGQGTRLTVV.